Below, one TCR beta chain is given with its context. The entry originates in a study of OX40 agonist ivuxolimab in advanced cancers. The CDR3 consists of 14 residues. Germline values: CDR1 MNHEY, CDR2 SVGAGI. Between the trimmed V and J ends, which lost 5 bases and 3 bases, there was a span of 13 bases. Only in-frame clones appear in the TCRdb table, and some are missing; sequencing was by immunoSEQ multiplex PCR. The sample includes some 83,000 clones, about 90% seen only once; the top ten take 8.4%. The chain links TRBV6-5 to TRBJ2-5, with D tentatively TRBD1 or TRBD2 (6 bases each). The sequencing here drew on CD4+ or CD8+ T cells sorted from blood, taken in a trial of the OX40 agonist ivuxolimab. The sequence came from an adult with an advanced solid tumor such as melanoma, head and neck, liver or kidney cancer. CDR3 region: CASSIFGGEETQYF. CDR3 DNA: TGTGCCAGCAGTATTTTCGGGGGCGAAGAGACCCAGTACTTC.